The 29 T cell receptor beta chains given below trace back to one sample, sequenced in a study of blood T cells in healthy people across ages. Primed by a sample-barcoded 5' primer and a J-beta primer mix, a second PCR proceeded for about 7 to 11 cycles. TCRdb itself ran the 5' RACE reads through MiXCR, one entry per CDR3 protein. The profile covers under 2 million distinct CDR3 sequences, with 34% appearing a single time and around 11% taken by the ten largest. The sample consisted of blood. These TCRs come from a woman aged 25 to 39 in good health.

The count of this clonotype is one. The chain uses TRBV7-6 and TRBJ1-5; D uncertain. Per germline, CDR1 SGHVS and CDR2 FNYEAQ. The CDR3 spans 15 residues. The V and J ends lost 5 bases and 0 bases respectively, with 11 bases between them. This CDR3 is CASSPLDHSNQPQHF. The CDR3 nucleotides are TGTGCCAGCAGCCCCCTGGACCATAGCAATCAGCCCCAGCATTTT.

This clonotype was detected ten times or more. This chain uses TRBV7-2 with TRBJ2-7, with TRBD2 matching 14 bases. The CDR3 has 15 amino acids. The junction had 7 bases not matched to a gene; V was cut back by 4 bases and J by 8 bases. Germline V gene data show CDR1 as SGHTA and CDR2 as FQGNSA. The CDR3 here is CASSSGTSGSLKQYF. The CDR3 DNA reads TGTGCCAGCAGCTCCGGGACTAGCGGGAGTCTCAAGCAGTACTTC.

This rearrangement joins TRBV2 to TRBJ2-7; 11 nucleotides align to TRBD2. This CDR3 has 15 residues. Germline lookup yields CDR1 SNHLY and CDR2 FYNNEI. Losses at the gene ends were 4 bases for V and 2 bases for J; bases not matched to a gene: 4. The CDR3 nucleotides are TGTGCCAGCAGTGCTATGACTAGCGGGGCCTACGAGCAGTACTTC. It is translated as CASSAMTSGAYEQYF.

J is TRBJ2-7 and V is TRBV11-2, with D tentatively TRBD1 or TRBD2 (5 bases each). Germline CDR1 and CDR2: SGHAT and FQNNGV. The CDR3 is made up of 13 amino acids. Trimming shortened V by 9 bases and J by 2 bases, and 14 bases separated the two germline ends. The CDR3 region has the DNA TGTGCCAGTAAAGGGACCGTTACCTACGAGCAGTACTTC. This sequence encodes CASKGTVTYEQYF.

V gene TRBV29-1 combines with J gene TRBJ2-5, with D possibly matching TRBD2 (5 bases). The V gene's germline CDR1 is SQVTM and CDR2 ANQGSEA. The CDR3 has 11 residues. Trimming shortened V by 7 bases and J by 4 bases, and 10 bases separated the two germline ends. The CDR3: CSAGGLETQYF. The CDR3 nucleotides read TGCAGCGCAGGAGGATTAGAGACCCAGTACTTC.

For this clonotype: One end of the junction does not line up with germline, which may come from a read error. The chain's CDR3 is CASSGGASSYNEQFF. CDR3 bases: TGTGCCAGCAGTGGGGGGGCCAGCTCCTACAATGAGCAGTTCTTC. The V and J genes are TRBV5-1 and TRBJ2-1; a weak D match, TRBD2 (7 bases). Germline V gene lookup returns CDR1 SGHRS and CDR2 YFSETQ. The CDR3 is 15 residues long.

Here the CDR3 DNA reads TGTGCCATCAGTTATACCGACGGGAACACTGAAGCTTTCTTT. Translation: CAISYTDGNTEAFF. This chain links TRBV10-3 with TRBJ1-1; D is unresolved. Germline V gives CDR1 ENHRY, CDR2 SYGVKD. Trimming took 5 bases from V and 1 from J, leaving 11 bases between them. The CDR3 length is 14 residues.

This clonotype came up many times. The V and J genes are TRBV15 and TRBJ2-3, with no clear D. V dropped 0 bases and J dropped 3 bases, with 4 bases sitting between them. CDR1 is LNHNV and CDR2 is YYDKDF in the germline V gene (reference sequence). This CDR3 region has 13 residues. As DNA, the CDR3 is TGTGCCACCAGCAGAGATCCGACAGATACGCAGTATTTT. Translation gives CATSRDPTDTQYF. The full variable domain, its missing parts supplied by reference TRBV15 and TRBJ2-3, is DAMVIQNPRYQVTQFGKPVTLSCSQTLNHNVMYWYQQKSSQAPKLLFHYYDKDFNNEADTPDNFQSRRPNTSFCFLDIRSPGLGDTAMYLCATSRDPTDTQYFGPGTRLTVL.

The chain carries TRBV15 and TRBJ2-4; TRBD1 matches 9 bases. The ends lost 7 bases at V and 2 bases at J; junction bases unmatched: 6. This CDR3 spans 15 amino acids. Germline CDR1 and CDR2: LNHNV and YYDKDF (reference sequence). The CDR3 loop reads CATMGTGGPKNIQYF. CDR3 in DNA: TGTGCCACCATGGGTACAGGGGGCCCCAAAAACATTCAGTACTTC.

J is TRBJ2-7 and V is TRBV4-1, with D uncertain. CDR1 and CDR2 (germline): MGHRA, YSYEKL. Trimming took 1 base from V and 0 from J, leaving 10 bases between them. The CDR3 extends over 15 amino acids. The CDR3 reads CASSQGPNPSYEQYF. The CDR3 bases are TGCGCCAGCAGCCAAGGTCCCAACCCCTCCTACGAGCAGTACTTC.

This chain uses TRBV4-2 with TRBJ2-1; 8 bases agree with TRBD1. This CDR3 spans 16 amino acids. Trimming at V came to 1 base and at J to 9 bases, leaving 11 bases not matched to a gene. Germline values: CDR1 LGHNA, CDR2 YNFKEQ. The CDR3 protein is CASSQGSGQGKGEQFF. CDR3 DNA sequence: TGTGCCAGCAGCCAAGGTAGTGGACAGGGAAAGGGTGAGCAGTTCTTC.

This sequence joins TRBV4-1 and TRBJ1-1; D is ambiguous. CDR3 length: 16 residues. The germline V gene has CDR1 MGHRA and CDR2 YSYEKL. V was trimmed by 2 bases and J by 3 bases, leaving 16 bases between them. DNA for the CDR3: TGCGCCAGCAGCCAAACGACGTCGCGAGCGTACACTGAAGCTTTCTTT. Its translation: CASSQTTSRAYTEAFF.

The chain couples TRBV18 to TRBJ2-5; D unclear. Trimming took off 3 bases at V and 2 bases at J, with 10 bases between the two ends. The CDR3 totals 14 residues. Germline CDR1 KGHSH, CDR2 LQKENI. The CDR3 coding sequence is TGTGCCAGCTCACCTTCGACGGAACAAGAGACCCAGTACTTC. This gives the protein CASSPSTEQETQYF.

This clonotype was seen just once. The genes are TRBV5-1 and TRBJ1-4, with TRBD1 matching over 9 bases. The V segment lost 4 bases and the J segment 8 bases; nucleotides outside the gene matches: 9. Germline V gives CDR1 SGHRS, CDR2 YFSETQ. CDR3 size: 15 residues. The CDR3 DNA reads TGCGCCAGCAGCCCTTGGGACAGGGCGGCGGAAAAACTGTTTTTT. Residues: CASSPWDRAAEKLFF.

The V and J genes are TRBV11-2 and TRBJ1-1; the match to TRBD1 covers 9 bases. The length of the CDR3 is 15 residues. Looked up from germline, CDR1 is SGHAT and CDR2 is FQNNGV. The V and J ends lost 2 bases and 5 bases, in that order; junction bases with no gene match: 6. The CDR3 reads CASSLRDRVETEAFF. In DNA, the CDR3 is TGTGCCAGCAGCTTAAGGGACAGGGTGGAAACTGAAGCTTTCTTT. The full variable domain, completed using reference TRBV11-2 and TRBJ1-1, is EAGVAQSPRYKIIEKRQSVAFWCNPISGHATLYWYQQILGQGPKLLIQFQNNGVVDDSQLPKDRFSAERLKGVDSTLKIQPAKLEDSAVYLCASSLRDRVETEAFFGQGTRLTVV.

As DNA, the CDR3 is TGTGCCAGCACGCACGGACAGGGGATCCACGAGCAGTACTTC. It yields the protein CASTHGQGIHEQYF. The rearrangement uses TRBV2 and TRBJ2-5; 9 bases are shared with TRBD1. Judging by the DNA end, TRBJ2-7 fits better; the J call may be wrong. This CDR3 has 14 residues. Germline CDR1 is SNHLY and CDR2 is FYNNEI.

This clonotype was found once. At one end, the junction sequence differs from germline, possibly due to a read error. This rearrangement joins TRBV9 to TRBJ1-2; D gene unclear. The CDR3 is 13 amino acids. Germline V lookup: CDR1 SGDLS, CDR2 YYNGEE. CDR3 residues: CTSSVDWGYGYTF. CDR3 nucleotide sequence: TGTACCAGCAGCGTAGATTGGGGCTATGGCTACACCTTC.

This clonotype was seen more than once but under ten times. V is TRBV28 and J is TRBJ2-7; possibly TRBD1 or TRBD2 for D (8 bases each). Trimming shortened V by 4 bases and J by 3 bases, and 16 bases separated the two germline ends. This CDR3 comprises 15 residues. Germline CDR1 reads MDHEN; CDR2 reads SYDVKM. The CDR3 region is CASSSQGAGGYEQYF. CDR3 sequence (DNA): TGTGCCAGCAGTTCCCAGGGGGCGGGGGGCTACGAGCAGTACTTC.

This clonotype came up many times. The chain couples TRBV4-1 to TRBJ1-2; no definite D call. CDR1 and CDR2 (germline): MGHRA, YSYEKL. The V end was cut by 1 base, the J end by 7 bases, with 10 bases between. CDR3 length: 13 residues. The chain's CDR3 is CASSQAGEGGYTF. The CDR3 DNA is TGCGCCAGCAGCCAAGCCGGGGAGGGTGGCTACACCTTC.

Remarks on this clonotype: A read error may produce the germline difference seen at one junction end. V usage is TRBV18 and J usage is TRBJ1-1; D is possibly TRBD1 (6 bases). The CDR3 has 13 residues. The germline V gene has CDR1 KGHSH and CDR2 LQKENI. This CDR3 reads CAGSHRTDTEAFF. As DNA, the CDR3 is TGTGCCGGCTCACACCGGACAGACACTGAAGCTTTCTTT.

This clonotype showed up just a few times. The chain is built from TRBV6-1 and TRBJ2-7; 7 nucleotides line up with TRBD1. The CDR3 totals 17 residues. Trimming took 1 base from V and 0 from J; bases not matched to a gene: 9. CDR1 MNHNS and CDR2 SASEGT come from the germline V gene. The CDR3 nucleotides read TGTGCCAGCAGTGAAGGAGAGACCGGGACAGTCTCCTACGAGCAGTACTTC. As protein: CASSEGETGTVSYEQYF.

The CDR3 here is CASSALTGRNTEAFF. The CDR3 region has the DNA TGTGCCAGCAGCGCCCTGACAGGAAGGAACACTGAAGCTTTCTTT. The chain uses TRBV5-5 and TRBJ1-1, with a weak D call TRBD1 (6 bases). Germline-derived CDR1 and CDR2 are SGHKS and YYEKEE (reference sequence). The CDR3 runs 15 residues. Trimming stripped 4 bases from V and 1 base from J, with 14 bases between. Variable domain in full (rest from reference TRBV5-5 and TRBJ1-1): DAGVTQSPTHLIKTRGQQVTLRCSPISGHKSVSWYQQVLGQGPQFIFQYYEKEERGRGNFPDRFSARQFPNYSSELNVNALLLGDSALYLCASSALTGRNTEAFFGQGTRLTVV.

This clonotype appeared once. The rearrangement links TRBV11-2 to TRBJ2-3, with 7 bases matching TRBD1. Germline V CDR1 and CDR2: SGHAT, FQNNGV. Trimming removed 0 bases from V and 14 bases from J; junction bases left unmatched: 5. CDR3 length: 12 amino acids. The DNA of the CDR3 is TGTGCCAGCAGCTTAGAGTACAGGGGCGGGTATTTT. Its translation is CASSLEYRGGYF.

This clonotype was observed a handful of times. The chain links TRBV20-1 to TRBJ2-3; 8 nucleotides line up with TRBD2. Losses at the gene ends were 6 bases for V and 2 bases for J; bases not matched to a gene: 10. CDR3 length: 15 amino acids. The germline gives CDR1 DFQATT, CDR2 SNEGSKA (reference sequence). As DNA, the CDR3 is TGCAGTGCCACCGCCCGGGGGGGTTACACAGATACGCAGTATTTT. Translated: CSATARGGYTDTQYF.

This clonotype was seen a few times. This chain links TRBV6-5 with TRBJ2-3; 7 positions match TRBD1. J gave up 3 bases and V 7 bases, and 7 bases lay outside the gene matches. Germline CDR1 MNHEY, CDR2 SVGAGI. The CDR3 consists of 14 residues. CDR3 sequence (DNA): TGTGCCAGCAAGACAGGGTTGGGGACAGATACGCAGTATTTT. Its protein product is CASKTGLGTDTQYF.

There are many counts of this clonotype. The genes are TRBV20-1 and TRBJ2-7; tentatively, D is TRBD2 (6 bases). The ends were cut back, 1 base at V and 3 bases at J, with 10 bases in the middle. The length of the CDR3 is 13 residues. Germline loops: CDR1 DFQATT, CDR2 SNEGSKA (reference sequence). The CDR3 loop is CSARGPAGYEQYF. As DNA, the CDR3 is TGCAGTGCTAGAGGGCCAGCGGGCTACGAGCAGTACTTC.

CDR3 protein: CASSVGDGGAGVYEQYF. CDR3 sequence (DNA): TGTGCCAGCAGCGTAGGCGATGGAGGGGCTGGGGTATACGAGCAGTACTTC. The rearrangement links TRBV9 to TRBJ2-7; D may be TRBD2 (6 bases). Between the trimmed V and J ends, which lost 0 bases and 4 bases, there was a span of 20 bases. The germline CDR1 and CDR2 sequences are SGDLS and YYNGEE. This CDR3 spans 17 amino acids.

To note about this clonotype: Just one base apart from a much larger clone, this may be a read error. The gene calls are TRBV4-2 and TRBJ1-2; perhaps TRBD1 as D (6 bases). Germline assignment: CDR1 LGHNA and CDR2 YNFKEQ. V gave up 1 base and J gave up 12 bases, with 18 bases separating them. This CDR3 has 14 amino acids. The CDR3 DNA is TGTGCCAGCAGCCAAGCTACAGGGAGAGACGGCCACACCTTC. As protein: CASSQATGRDGHTF.

The chain carries TRBV21-1 and TRBJ1-2; the table's TRBD1 call for D was not verified on the DNA. TRBV21-1 is noted as a pseudogene. The CDR3 covers 18 residues. CDR3 amino acids: CASSPARQGAPSNYGYTF. Here the CDR3 DNA reads TGTGCTAGCAGTCCTGCTCGGCAGGGGGCCCCTTCTAACTATGGCTACACCTTC.